One and the same sample provided the 8 T cell receptor beta chains below, sequenced in a study of blood T cell repertoires in COVID-19. The data were produced by immunoSEQ multiplex PCR, yet TCRdb's version contains in-frame clones alone and is incomplete. The top ten clones hold about 1.7% of a sample with around 300,000 clones, approximately 88% of them seen once. The sequenced sample consisted of PBMCs or T cells enriched from blood (not recorded which). The receptors originated from a woman in her thirties or forties who had recovered from COVID-19.

J is TRBJ1-2 and V is TRBV7-9; D gene uncertain. V gave up 6 bases and J gave up 3 bases, with 20 bases separating them. The germline V gene has CDR1 SEHNR and CDR2 FQNEAQ (reference sequence). The CDR3 runs to 16 residues. The CDR3 region is CASRPPGSTGHYGYTF. CDR3 nucleotides: TGTGCCAGCAGGCCCCCCGGGAGTACGGGCCACTATGGCTACACCTTC. Combining the CDR3 with reference TRBV7-9 and TRBJ1-2 gives the whole variable domain DTGVSQNPRHKITKRGQNVTFRCDPISEHNRLYWYRQTLGQGPEFLTYFQNEAQLEKSRLLSDRFSAERPKGSFSTLEIQRTEQGDSAMYLCASRPPGSTGHYGYTFGSGTRLTVV.

This sequence joins TRBV6-2 or TRBV6-3 and TRBJ1-5; a weak D match, TRBD1 (6 bases). V lost 6 bases, J lost 7 bases, and 13 bases lay in between. Germline V CDR1 and CDR2: MNHEY, SVGEGT. CDR3 size: 13 residues. CDR3 sequence (DNA): TGTGCCAGCAGCCGGGACACTGGCCAGCCCCAGCATTTT. Translating gives CASSRDTGQPQHF.

This sequence joins TRBV9 and TRBJ1-6, with 9 bases fitting TRBD1. The CDR3 sequence is 16 residues long. Germline CDR1 reads SGDLS; CDR2 reads YYNGEE. V lost 4 bases, J lost 6 bases, and 8 bases stayed unmatched. CDR3 residues: CASSLGQGFGNSPLHF. Written as DNA, the CDR3 is TGTGCCAGCAGCCTAGGACAGGGGTTTGGTAATTCACCCCTCCACTTT.

The V call is TRBV7-3, the J call TRBJ1-1, with 8 bases aligning to TRBD1. Germline V gives CDR1 SGHTA, CDR2 FQGTGA. With V trimmed by 0 bases and J by 1 base, 4 bases remained unmatched. This CDR3 has 16 amino acids. CDR3 nucleotide sequence: TGTGCCAGCAGCTTAACGGCCGGGACAGGGAACACTGAAGCTTTCTTT. Translated, it gives CASSLTAGTGNTEAFF.

This clone was counted ten times or more. The V gene is TRBV4-1, the J gene TRBJ2-5; possibly TRBD1 for D (5 bases). The CDR3 is made up of 14 amino acids. Germline CDR1 reads MGHRA; CDR2 reads YSYEKL. Trimming took 3 bases from V and 5 from J, leaving 13 bases between them. The CDR3 protein is CASSHYLPGETQYF. CDR3 sequence (DNA): TGCGCCAGCAGCCATTACCTACCAGGGGAGACCCAGTACTTC.

For this clone: One end of the junction does not line up with germline, which may come from a read error. The chain joins TRBV11-1 to TRBJ1-1, with TRBD1 matching over 7 bases. This CDR3 has 12 residues. Per the germline V gene, CDR1 is SGHAT and CDR2 is FQDESV (reference sequence). The CDR3 DNA reads as TGTGCCAGCAGCTTGGTAGGGGGCACCCACCACTTT. Its translation is CASSLVGGTHHF. The variable domain in full, with the rest retrieved from reference TRBV11-1 and TRBJ1-1, is EAEVAQSPRYKITEKSQAVAFWCDPISGHATLYWYRQILGQGPELLVQFQDESVVDDSQLPKDRFSAERLKGVDSTLKIQPAELGDSAMYLCASSLVGGTHHFGQGTRLTVV.

This chain uses TRBV30 with TRBJ2-1; TRBD2 agrees at 9 bases. The length of the CDR3 is 14 residues. The trim removed 4 bases at V and 4 bases at J, leaving 5 bases unmatched. The V gene's germline CDR1 is GTSNPN and CDR2 SVGIG (reference sequence). The CDR3 spells CAWNSGGSYNEQFF. The DNA for the CDR3 is TGTGCCTGGAACAGCGGGGGGTCTTACAATGAGCAGTTCTTC.

The chain has TRBV4-1 and TRBJ2-1; maybe TRBD2 (6 bases). CDR1 MGHRA and CDR2 YSYEKL come from the germline V gene. The CDR3 length is 17 residues. V lost 0 bases and J 8 bases, leaving 20 bases between the germline ends. As DNA, the CDR3 is TGCGCCAGCAGCCAAGAAGGAGGGGCCGCAAGTTTCGATGAGCAGTTCTTC. This encodes CASSQEGGAASFDEQFF.